This entry features one T cell receptor beta chain sequence. Its target is unknown. This sample is drawn from a study of shared clonotypes between healthy human individuals. Study in general: Every donor yielded three CD4 naive, three CD4 memory, two CD8 naive and one CD8 memory plate. Regarding the study as a whole: Shared across several donors were around 4.7% of the naive CD4 clonotypes. Only a few donors were included, so the genetic and exposure-history diversity represented was limited.

Sequenced by immunoSEQ multiplex PCR; TCRdb stores in-frame clones only, minus some. Here the sample spans under 550,000 clones, 95% to 97% being singletons. The CDR3 spans 15 residues. The V gene's germline CDR1 is MNHEY and CDR2 SVGAGI. V was pared by 2 bases and J by 4 bases, with 5 bases of the junction left unmatched. The chain couples TRBV6-5 to TRBJ2-5, with 9 nucleotides matching TRBD1. Material for sequencing was naive CD4+ T cells sorted from blood. As to subset: CD45RA+ positively selected. The TCR comes from a young woman in good health. The CDR3 sequence is CASSYGTGYGETQYF. CDR3 DNA: TGTGCCAGCAGTTACGGGACAGGGTACGGAGAGACCCAGTACTTC.